Following are 13 T cell receptor beta chains from one sample sequenced in a study of graft-versus-host responses after intestinal transplantation. Sequencing used immunoSEQ multiplex PCR; TCRdb keeps in-frame clones, though not all of them. Of fewer than 120,000 clones listed, roughly 95% are singletons. No antigen has been identified for these receptors. The sample was unstimulated CD8+ T cells sorted from spleen or lymph node cells, taken before intestinal transplant. The receptors come from a human donor who received an intestinal transplant.

As concerns this clone: A read error may account for a junction end that differs from germline. This sequence joins TRBV9 and TRBJ2-2; 8 positions agree with TRBD1. CDR3 length equals 17 residues. From germline, CDR1 is SGDLS and CDR2 YYNGEE. As DNA, the CDR3 is TGTGCCAGCAGCGTAGTAAAGACAGGGGCGAACACCGGGGAGCTGTCTTTT. It yields the protein CASSVVKTGANTGELSF.

The chain joins TRBV5-1 to TRBJ1-5; D is possibly TRBD1 (5 bases). With 5 bases removed from V and 0 bases from J, the gap between germline ends came to 15 bases. This CDR3 spans 16 amino acids. The germline V gene encodes CDR1 SGHRS and CDR2 YFSETQ. This CDR3 reads CASRITGPYSNQPQHF. In nucleotides, the CDR3 is TGCGCCAGCAGAATAACAGGCCCGTATAGCAATCAGCCCCAGCATTTT.

This clone came up a few times. Other nucleotide sequences in the sample specify the same CDR3. The chain combines TRBV4-1 with TRBJ2-7, with 7 bases fitting TRBD1. This CDR3 region has 14 residues. Trimming removed 0 bases from V and 3 bases from J; junction bases left unmatched: 2. Germline V gives CDR1 MGHRA, CDR2 YSYEKL. CDR3 DNA sequence: TGCGCCAGCAGCCAAGACAGGGGGAGCTACGAGCAGTACTTC. It encodes CASSQDRGSYEQYF.

The chain joins TRBV7-9 to TRBJ2-7; 9 nucleotides match TRBD1. Trimming took 5 bases from V and 6 from J; bases not matched to a gene: 8. CDR3 size: 14 residues. Germline CDR1 and CDR2: SEHNR and FQNEAQ (reference sequence). The CDR3 coding sequence is TGTGCCAGCAGCCCGCCGGACAGGGGAGCCGAGCAGTACTTC. It translates to CASSPPDRGAEQYF.

V gene TRBV4-2 combines with J gene TRBJ2-5, with a tentative D call TRBD1 (5 bases). Trimming stripped 1 base from V and 1 base from J, with 16 bases between. Looked up from germline, CDR1 is LGHNA and CDR2 is YNFKEQ. The CDR3 totals 17 residues. The CDR3 spells CASSQADLRGSQETQYF. CDR3 nucleotide sequence: TGTGCCAGCAGCCAAGCCGACCTTAGGGGAAGCCAAGAGACCCAGTACTTC.

This chain's CDR3 is CASSLEFGSSYEQYF. The CDR3 nucleotides are TGTGCCAGCAGCTTAGAGTTCGGGAGCTCCTACGAGCAGTACTTC. The V call is TRBV7-9, the J call TRBJ2-7, with a tentative D call TRBD2 (6 bases). The germline V gene encodes CDR1 SEHNR and CDR2 FQNEAQ (reference sequence). The CDR3 covers 15 residues. Trimming removed 1 base at V and 0 bases at J, with 10 bases between.

This chain uses TRBV2 with TRBJ2-7, with D possibly being TRBD2 (6 bases). Germline CDR1 SNHLY, CDR2 FYNNEI. Trimming left V 6 bases short and J 11 bases short, with 14 bases between. The CDR3 is 11 residues long. CDR3 coding DNA: TGTGCCAGCAGAGGTCCCGGGACTGAGTACTTC. Amino acid sequence: CASRGPGTEYF.

The chain joins TRBV7-9 to TRBJ1-1, with D hard to call. Trimming pared 5 bases from V and 4 bases from J, leaving 8 bases between. Looked up from germline, CDR1 is SEHNR and CDR2 is FQNEAQ (reference sequence). The CDR3 is made up of 12 amino acids. In DNA form, the CDR3 reads TGTGCCAGCAGCATCCAAGGCACTGAAGCTTTCTTT. This encodes CASSIQGTEAFF.

The chain combines TRBV4-2 with TRBJ2-1; TRBD1 agrees at 8 bases. This CDR3 has 16 amino acids. Germline lookup yields CDR1 LGHNA and CDR2 YNFKEQ. Trimming at V came to 4 bases and at J to 4 bases, leaving 9 bases not matched to a gene. The chain's CDR3 is CASSPVVDRVYNEQFF. CDR3 coding DNA: TGTGCCAGCAGCCCGGTGGTGGACAGGGTTTACAATGAGCAGTTCTTC.

The V gene is TRBV2, the J gene TRBJ2-7, with D perhaps matching TRBD1 or TRBD2 (5 bases each). Germline-derived CDR1 and CDR2 are SNHLY and FYNNEI. The CDR3 is 16 residues long. The V end lost 4 bases, the J end lost 3 bases, and 19 bases lay between the germline ends. DNA of the CDR3: TGTGCCAGCAGTGCCAGGGTCGGCGGAGGAGACTACGAGCAGTACTTC. Amino acids: CASSARVGGGDYEQYF.

The chain is built from TRBV12-5 and TRBJ1-2, with D perhaps matching TRBD1 (5 bases). The CDR3 spans 17 residues. Germline lookup yields CDR1 LGHNT and CDR2 FRNRAP. Trimming shortened V by 2 bases and J by 0 bases, and 16 bases separated the two germline ends. The CDR3 bases are TGTGCTAGTGGTTTGATTCAGGGCAGAGCCTCTAACTATGGCTACACCTTC. Translating gives CASGLIQGRASNYGYTF.

This sequence joins TRBV5-1 and TRBJ1-1; 7 positions match TRBD1. With 4 bases clipped from V and 6 bases from J, the junction kept 9 bases outside the gene matches. Germline values: CDR1 SGHRS, CDR2 YFSETQ. The CDR3 has 14 residues. The CDR3 coding sequence is TGCGCCAGCAGCCCCCAGGGGGGTGGAGCTGAAGCTTTCTTT. Encoded protein: CASSPQGGGAEAFF.

The genes are TRBV10-3 and TRBJ2-5; no clear D. The germline V gene has CDR1 ENHRY and CDR2 SYGVKD. The CDR3 is made up of 13 amino acids. V lost 2 bases to trimming and J lost 5 bases, with 9 bases between them. CDR3 DNA: TGTGCCATCAGTGAGGGGTGGGGTGAGACCCAGTACTTC. Protein sequence: CAISEGWGETQYF.